The rows below give T cell receptor beta chains drawn from one sample of a study of T cell responses to AZD1222 COVID-19 vaccine. Clones were sequenced by immunoSEQ multiplex PCR, and TCRdb holds only the in-frame ones, with some missing. The sample gives some 150,000 clones, about 86% of which show up once; roughly 5.1% is in the top ten. Specimen: peripheral blood, collected 28 days after the second AZD1222 dose. These receptors were obtained from an adult who received the AZD1222 COVID-19 vaccine. The CDR3 runs from the conserved cysteine through the conserved F or W. Each record gives: clone size, J gene, V gene, D gene, CDR3 protein, CDR3 DNA. A D gene is named only where the DNA matches it firmly. For some rows the clone size is stated as once, few or many, or as a class when expanded; others skip it.

>NA|TRBJ1-1|TRBV18|TRBD1
CASSPPDRGNTEAFF
TGTGCCAGCTCACCCCCCGACAGGGGGAACACTGAAGCTTTCTTT
>NA|TRBJ2-7|TRBV5-1|TRBD2
CASSPGGTTYEQYF
TGCGCCAGCAGCCCTGGAGGGACTACCTACGAGCAGTACTTC
>NA|TRBJ2-5|TRBV9|TRBD2
CASSPTGTMETQYF
TGTGCCAGCAGCCCTACCGGGACTATGGAGACCCAGTACTTC
>NA|TRBJ2-7|TRBV7-9|TRBD2
CASSLLAGDEQYF
TGTGCCAGCAGCTTACTAGCGGGAGACGAGCAGTACTTC
>NA|TRBJ2-7|TRBV30|NA
CAWSVGLNYEQYF
TGTGCCTGGAGTGTGGGACTGAATTACGAGCAGTACTTC
>NA|TRBJ2-1|TRBV7-9|NA
CASSFEGSEQFF
TGTGCCAGCAGCTTTGAGGGTAGTGAGCAGTTCTTC
>NA|TRBJ1-1|TRBV10-3|NA
CAISESLNTEAFF
TGTGCCATCAGTGAGTCGTTGAACACTGAAGCTTTCTTT
>NA|TRBJ1-1|TRBV7-9|NA
CASSLVLMDPEAFF
TGTGCCAGCAGCTTAGTCCTCATGGACCCTGAAGCTTTCTTT
>NA|TRBJ1-4|TRBV18|NA
CASSLRAGTTNEKLFF
TGTGCCAGCTCCCTTCGAGCAGGGACAACTAATGAAAAACTGTTTTTT
>NA|TRBJ2-5|TRBV11-2|NA
CASTPPSEETQYF
TGTGCCAGCACCCCTCCGTCCGAAGAGACCCAGTACTTC
>NA|TRBJ1-1|TRBV5-1|TRBD1
CASRTGGSLRTEAFF
TGCGCCAGCAGGACAGGGGGCAGTTTGAGGACTGAAGCTTTCTTT
>once|TRBJ1-1|TRBV29-1|NA
CSVDGITPNTEAFF
TGCAGCGTTGATGGGATAACTCCGAACACTGAAGCTTTCTTT